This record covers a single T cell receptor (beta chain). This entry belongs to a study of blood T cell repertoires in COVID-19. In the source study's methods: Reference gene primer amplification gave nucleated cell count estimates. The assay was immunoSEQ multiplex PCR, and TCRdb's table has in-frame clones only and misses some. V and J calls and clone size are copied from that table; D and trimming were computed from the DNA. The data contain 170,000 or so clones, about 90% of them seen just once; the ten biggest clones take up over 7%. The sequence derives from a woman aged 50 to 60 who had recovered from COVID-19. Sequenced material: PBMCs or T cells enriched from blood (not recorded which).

The CDR3 sequence: CASTPESTGLNGYTF. The CDR3 DNA reads TGTGCCAGCACACCCGAGTCGACAGGATTGAATGGCTACACCTTC. The chain recombines TRBV6-5 with TRBJ1-2; D might be TRBD1 (6 bases). CDR3 size: 15 residues. The V gene's germline CDR1 is MNHEY and CDR2 SVGAGI. Trimming stripped 7 bases from V and 6 bases from J, with 21 bases between.